A selection of T cell receptor beta chains follows, all from one sample in a study of cytomegalovirus exposure and HLA in healthy donors. The repertoire was sequenced with immunoSEQ multiplex PCR; TCRdb's copy has only in-frame clones and lacks some. The sample holds around 180,000 clones, around 80% seen once. The sequencing input was PBMCs. All receptors come from a male donor in good health and CMV-seronegative. Both conserved end residues are part of each CDR3. Each record gives: D gene, J gene, clone size, V gene, CDR3 DNA, CDR3 protein. A D gene is named only where the DNA matches it firmly. Clone size is not always given. Where it is, it says once, few, many or a class for expanded clones.

d_gene: TRBD1
j_gene: TRBJ1-1
abundance: .
v_gene: TRBV19
CDR3nt: TGTGCCAGTAGTATAGCCCGGGACAGGCCGAACACTGAAGCTTTCTTT
CDR3aa: CASSIARDRPNTEAFF

d_gene: TRBD1
j_gene: TRBJ1-2
abundance: .
v_gene: TRBV28
CDR3nt: TGTGCCAGCAGTGCGCCGGGACAGGGGGGCTACACCTTC
CDR3aa: CASSAPGQGGYTF

d_gene: .
j_gene: TRBJ2-3
abundance: .
v_gene: TRBV5-6
CDR3nt: TGTGCCAGCAGCTTGTTGGCAGGGGACCACACAGATACGCAGTATTTT
CDR3aa: CASSLLAGDHTDTQYF

d_gene: .
j_gene: TRBJ2-7
abundance: few
v_gene: TRBV27
CDR3nt: TGTGCCAGCCTCAAGGGTCCGGGCAGGACTCACGAGCAGTACTTC
CDR3aa: CASLKGPGRTHEQYF

d_gene: .
j_gene: TRBJ2-7
abundance: .
v_gene: TRBV6-6
CDR3nt: TGTGCCAGCAGTCTAGCCTCCTACGAGCAGTACTTC
CDR3aa: CASSLASYEQYF

d_gene: .
j_gene: TRBJ1-2
abundance: few
v_gene: TRBV5-6
CDR3nt: TGTGCCAGCAGCTTGCCGGACAGAACCTATGGCTACACCTTC
CDR3aa: CASSLPDRTYGYTF

d_gene: .
j_gene: TRBJ1-2
abundance: .
v_gene: TRBV28
CDR3nt: TGTGCCAGCAGTCTCAGGGGCTATGGCTACACCTTC
CDR3aa: CASSLRGYGYTF

d_gene: TRBD1
j_gene: TRBJ2-3
abundance: many
v_gene: TRBV19
CDR3nt: TGTGCCAGTAAAGCCGGGACAGGAACCGGTACGCAGTATTTT
CDR3aa: CASKAGTGTGTQYF

d_gene: TRBD2
j_gene: TRBJ2-1
abundance: .
v_gene: TRBV6-5
CDR3nt: TGTGCCAGCGGATTCCGGGGGGATGAGCAGTTCTTC
CDR3aa: CASGFRGDEQFF

d_gene: .
j_gene: TRBJ1-1
abundance: .
v_gene: TRBV7-2
CDR3nt: TGTGCCAGCAGCTCACAATTCGACCGTCCCGGGGTAGCTTTCTTT
CDR3aa: CASSSQFDRPGVAFF

d_gene: TRBD1
j_gene: TRBJ1-1
abundance: few
v_gene: TRBV7-9
CDR3nt: TGTGCCAGCAGCCAGTTACCGGGACAGGGGGCTGAAGCTTTCTTT
CDR3aa: CASSQLPGQGAEAFF

d_gene: TRBD1
j_gene: TRBJ2-7
abundance: .
v_gene: TRBV18
CDR3nt: TGTGCCAGCTCACCATTTCCGGGACAGGATTCCTACGAGCAGTACTTC
CDR3aa: CASSPFPGQDSYEQYF

d_gene: .
j_gene: TRBJ2-3
abundance: .
v_gene: TRBV30
CDR3nt: TGTGCCTGGACTCGACTGGCGGATACGCAGTATTTT
CDR3aa: CAWTRLADTQYF

d_gene: TRBD1
j_gene: TRBJ1-6
abundance: .
v_gene: TRBV28
CDR3nt: TGTGCCAGCAACCCCAAGACAGGGCTTAATTCACCCCTCCACTTT
CDR3aa: CASNPKTGLNSPLHF

d_gene: TRBD2
j_gene: TRBJ2-2
abundance: .
v_gene: TRBV7-2
CDR3nt: TGTGCCAGCATCAACCCCAGCGGGGGCCGCACCGGGGAGCTGTTTTTT
CDR3aa: CASINPSGGRTGELFF

d_gene: TRBD1
j_gene: TRBJ1-1
abundance: once
v_gene: TRBV27
CDR3nt: TGTGCCAGCAGTCTTGAAATAGGGGGCAACACTGAAGCTTTCTTT
CDR3aa: CASSLEIGGNTEAFF

d_gene: TRBD2
j_gene: TRBJ2-1
abundance: .
v_gene: TRBV11-3
CDR3nt: TGTGCCAGCAGCAAGGGACTAGCGGAATACAATGAGCAGTTCTTC
CDR3aa: CASSKGLAEYNEQFF

d_gene: TRBD2
j_gene: TRBJ2-5
abundance: .
v_gene: TRBV2
CDR3nt: TGTGCCAGCAGTGAAGCAGGCCTAGCGGGGAATCAAGAGACCCAGTACTTC
CDR3aa: CASSEAGLAGNQETQYF

d_gene: .
j_gene: TRBJ1-1
abundance: .
v_gene: TRBV7-6
CDR3nt: TGTGCCAGCAGCTTAGAGTTGTCGGGGGGGACTGAAGCTTTCTTT
CDR3aa: CASSLELSGGTEAFF

d_gene: .
j_gene: TRBJ1-5
abundance: .
v_gene: TRBV28
CDR3nt: TGTGCCAGCAGTTTGGTACAGTCGAATCAGCCCCAGCATTTT
CDR3aa: CASSLVQSNQPQHF

d_gene: .
j_gene: TRBJ2-7
abundance: .
v_gene: TRBV9
CDR3nt: TGTGCCAGCAGCGTAGATCCGCAGTCCTACGAGCAGTACTTC
CDR3aa: CASSVDPQSYEQYF

d_gene: TRBD1
j_gene: TRBJ2-7
abundance: .
v_gene: TRBV4-3
CDR3nt: TGCGCCAGCAGCCAAGAAGGGACAGGTCTTTTCTACGAGCAGTACTTC
CDR3aa: CASSQEGTGLFYEQYF

d_gene: TRBD1
j_gene: TRBJ1-5
abundance: .
v_gene: TRBV27
CDR3nt: TGTGCCAGCAGTCAATACGGGACAGGGGGGGCTCAGCCCCAGCATTTT
CDR3aa: CASSQYGTGGAQPQHF

d_gene: .
j_gene: TRBJ2-6
abundance: .
v_gene: TRBV28
CDR3nt: TGTGCCACCCGAAGGGACATCCCTGGGGCCAACGTCCTGACTTTC
CDR3aa: CATRRDIPGANVLTF

d_gene: TRBD2
j_gene: TRBJ2-3
abundance: .
v_gene: TRBV19
CDR3nt: TGTGCCAGTAGTATAGCAGGGACTAGCGGGACAGATACGCAGTATTTT
CDR3aa: CASSIAGTSGTDTQYF

d_gene: .
j_gene: TRBJ2-3
abundance: .
v_gene: TRBV19
CDR3nt: TGTGCCAGTAGTATATGGGGGGGCCCAGATACGCAGTATTTT
CDR3aa: CASSIWGGPDTQYF

d_gene: .
j_gene: TRBJ2-3
abundance: .
v_gene: TRBV7-2
CDR3nt: TGTGCCAGCAGGGATCGAGCTGCGGCCGCAGATACGCAGTATTTT
CDR3aa: CASRDRAAAADTQYF

d_gene: .
j_gene: TRBJ2-3
abundance: few
v_gene: TRBV7-7
CDR3nt: TGTGCCAGCAGCTTTCGGGGGAGAGGGGAAGATACGCAGTATTTT
CDR3aa: CASSFRGRGEDTQYF

d_gene: .
j_gene: TRBJ2-5
abundance: .
v_gene: TRBV2
CDR3nt: TGTGCCAGCAGCTCTCAAGGAGGGGAGTTTGTGACCCAGTACTTC
CDR3aa: CASSSQGGEFVTQYF

d_gene: TRBD1
j_gene: TRBJ2-7
abundance: .
v_gene: TRBV27
CDR3nt: TGTGCCAGCAGCAAATGGGACAGGGCCCACGAGCAGTACTTC
CDR3aa: CASSKWDRAHEQYF

d_gene: .
j_gene: TRBJ2-3
abundance: .
v_gene: TRBV15
CDR3nt: TGTGCCACCAGCAGAAATAGACAGAGACCAACAGATACGCAGTATTTT
CDR3aa: CATSRNRQRPTDTQYF

d_gene: TRBD2
j_gene: TRBJ2-1
abundance: .
v_gene: TRBV14
CDR3nt: TGTGCCAGCAGCCAACCAGCGGGATTAAATGAGCAGTTCTTC
CDR3aa: CASSQPAGLNEQFF

d_gene: .
j_gene: TRBJ1-6
abundance: .
v_gene: TRBV4-3
CDR3nt: TGCGCCAGCAGCCAAGATCGAGGGCAGGCGAATTCACCCCTCCACTTT
CDR3aa: CASSQDRGQANSPLHF

d_gene: .
j_gene: TRBJ2-5
abundance: .
v_gene: TRBV30
CDR3nt: TGTGCCTGGATTACGCAGCGGGAGACCCAGTACTTC
CDR3aa: CAWITQRETQYF

d_gene: TRBD1
j_gene: TRBJ2-5
abundance: .
v_gene: TRBV12-5
CDR3nt: TGTGCTAGTGGTTTGGGGGACAGGGTACTAGAAGAGACCCAGTACTTC
CDR3aa: CASGLGDRVLEETQYF

d_gene: .
j_gene: TRBJ1-2
abundance: few
v_gene: TRBV4-3
CDR3nt: TGCGCCAGCAGCTCAGGGTTGGGGGCAAGAGGCTACACCTTC
CDR3aa: CASSSGLGARGYTF

d_gene: TRBD1
j_gene: TRBJ2-5
abundance: .
v_gene: TRBV7-9
CDR3nt: TGTGCCAGCAGCGGACGCCTGACAGGGGGAGAGACCCAGTACTTC
CDR3aa: CASSGRLTGGETQYF

d_gene: TRBD2
j_gene: TRBJ2-5
abundance: .
v_gene: TRBV9
CDR3nt: TGTGCCAGCAGTAGGACTAGCGGGGGCACTGTGGAGACCCAGTACTTC
CDR3aa: CASSRTSGGTVETQYF

d_gene: .
j_gene: TRBJ2-3
abundance: .
v_gene: TRBV10-3
CDR3nt: TGTGCCACCAGGGACTTCTCAGCCTACACAGATACGCAGTATTTT
CDR3aa: CATRDFSAYTDTQYF

d_gene: TRBD1
j_gene: TRBJ1-1
abundance: .
v_gene: TRBV19
CDR3nt: TGTGCCACCTGGACAGGGTGGACTGAAGCTTTCTTT
CDR3aa: CATWTGWTEAFF

d_gene: TRBD1
j_gene: TRBJ2-7
abundance: .
v_gene: TRBV7-9
CDR3nt: TGTGCCAGCAGCTATAGGACAGGGGTGGGCTACGAGCAGTACTTC
CDR3aa: CASSYRTGVGYEQYF

d_gene: TRBD2
j_gene: TRBJ2-7
abundance: .
v_gene: TRBV9
CDR3nt: TGTGCCAGCAGCGTAGAGGCGCTAGCGGGACCCTACGAGCAGTACTTC
CDR3aa: CASSVEALAGPYEQYF